These T cell receptor beta chains were read from a single sample in a study of molecular identifiers for immune sequencing clone quantification. TCRdb used MiXCR to reprocess the PCR reads, holding one entry per CDR3 protein. The repertoire holds approximately 550,000 distinct CDR3 sequences, with 20% to 25% as singletons. The material sequenced was naive CD8+ T cells from blood, with Jurkat cell RNA spiked in. These receptors were collected from a human donor in good health. Some libraries in this study had Jurkat cell RNA spiked in. CDR3s leave out the opening cysteine and the closing phenylalanine or tryptophan. The D gene is left open where the match is weak.

TRBV19	12	NA	TRBJ1-1	ASRRGDLNTEAF
TRBV12-3/TRBV12-4	12	TRBD2	TRBJ2-1	ASSPEGLFNEQF
TRBV7-9	13	TRBD1	TRBJ2-7	ASSSLGGQLGEQY
TRBV27	16	NA	TRBJ1-5	ASSFWGQGGTSNQPQH
TRBV4-3	12	NA	TRBJ1-2	ASSQDLVPYGYT
TRBV29-1	10	NA	TRBJ2-5	SVGGISETQY
TRBV2	12	NA	TRBJ1-2	ASRTRGDLYGYT
TRBV9	13	TRBD2	TRBJ2-3	ASSSEGLAVDTQY
TRBV5-1	13	TRBD2	TRBJ2-5	ASSYSGGPQETQY
TRBV7-3	14	NA	TRBJ2-7	ASSPNGLGPIYEQY
TRBV27	11	NA	TRBJ1-4	ASSAGDGEKLF
TRBV4-1	12	NA	TRBJ1-1	ASSQEWRNTEAF
TRBV4-3	12	TRBD1	TRBJ1-2	ASSQVGTDYGYT
TRBV14	14	NA	TRBJ1-1	ASSQTFGHYSLEAF
TRBV28	19	NA	TRBJ2-7	ASTIRGLGLPEVTRGYEQY
TRBV12-3/TRBV12-4	10	NA	TRBJ2-5	ASSNTGETQY
TRBV29-1	11	TRBD1	TRBJ1-4	SVLQGVNEKLF
TRBV7-9	12	NA	TRBJ1-1	ASSSPGAGHVAF